This passage covers 23 T cell receptor beta chains from one sample sequenced in a study of control samples from healthy donors and cancer patients. Clones were read by immunoSEQ multiplex PCR, and TCRdb kept only the in-frame ones, dropping some. The sample consists of about 69,000 clones, approximately 84% of them appearing once. Sample: PBMCs. These receptors were taken from a woman aged 50 to 60 with lung cancer.

This clone was counted a few times. V gene TRBV27 combines with J gene TRBJ2-3; 8 bases are a match to TRBD2. Germline assignment: CDR1 MNHEY and CDR2 SMNVEV (reference sequence). The CDR3 length is 17 residues. J was trimmed by 5 bases and V by 3 bases; bases with no gene match: 13. CDR3 region: CASSLKSLAGPGDTQYF. The CDR3 bases are TGTGCCAGCAGTTTGAAGAGCCTAGCGGGCCCAGGAGATACGCAGTATTTT.

This clone has just a few counts. The rearrangement joins TRBV4-2 to TRBJ1-4; D is unclear. In germline, CDR1 is LGHNA, CDR2 YNFKEQ. V was shortened by 4 bases and J by 0 bases, with 12 bases between the two germline ends. The CDR3 is 16 amino acids. This CDR3 reads CASSPQLGATNEKLFF. The CDR3 DNA sequence: TGTGCCAGCAGCCCGCAATTGGGAGCAACTAATGAAAAACTGTTTTTT.

The genes are TRBV29-1 and TRBJ1-1; no clear D. Germline lookup yields CDR1 SQVTM and CDR2 ANQGSEA. The CDR3 covers 12 residues. Trimming removed 7 bases at V and 5 bases at J, with 14 bases between. In DNA form, the CDR3 reads TGCAGCGCCGTCGGGGAGAGTACTGAAGCTTTCTTT. Translation: CSAVGESTEAFF.

This clone was recorded a few times. The chain is built from TRBV7-9 and TRBJ2-3, with 9 bases lining up with TRBD1. Germline-derived CDR1 and CDR2 are SEHNR and FQNEAQ (reference sequence). With 2 bases clipped from V and 4 bases from J, the junction kept 1 base outside the gene matches. The CDR3 has 14 residues. CDR3 loop: CASSLRTGADTQYF. As DNA, the CDR3 is TGTGCCAGCAGCTTAAGGACAGGGGCAGATACGCAGTATTTT.

V gene TRBV27 combines with J gene TRBJ1-2; 9 bases match TRBD1. Trimming cost V 7 bases and J 0 bases; bases outside gene matches: 6. The germline CDR1 and CDR2 sequences are MNHEY and SMNVEV (reference sequence). This CDR3 contains 15 residues. The CDR3 DNA reads as TGTGCCAGCACTGGGACAGGGACCACTAACTATGGCTACACCTTC. This sequence encodes CASTGTGTTNYGYTF.

The gene calls are TRBV12-5 and TRBJ2-7, with 7 positions matching TRBD1. Looked up from germline, CDR1 is LGHNT and CDR2 is FRNRAP. J was trimmed by 3 bases and V by 7 bases; bases with no gene match: 9. CDR3 length: 14 residues. CDR3 in amino acids: CASAFRDSYYEQYF. The CDR3 DNA reads as TGTGCTAGTGCCTTTCGGGACAGCTACTACGAGCAGTACTTC.

CDR3 DNA sequence: TGTGCCAGCAGTTATCTCACAGGCCCTAACTATGGCTACACCTTC. Protein sequence: CASSYLTGPNYGYTF. The chain links TRBV6-6 to TRBJ1-2; the D gene is possibly TRBD1 (5 bases). This CDR3 is built from 15 residues. V was cut by 3 bases and J by 0 bases, with 11 bases left in between. The germline CDR1 and CDR2 sequences are MNHNY and SVGAGI (reference sequence).

This clone was detected only once. The J gene is TRBJ2-5, the V gene TRBV11-3; a weak D match, TRBD2 (6 bases). The V and J ends lost 2 bases and 3 bases respectively, with 13 bases between them. The CDR3 has 15 residues. Germline CDR1 is SGHNT and CDR2 is YENEEA. The CDR3 spells CASSLCKGRKETQYF. Here the CDR3 DNA reads TGTGCCAGCAGCTTATGCAAGGGGAGGAAAGAGACCCAGTACTTC. Together with reference TRBV11-3 and TRBJ2-5, the CDR3 gives the full variable domain: EAGVVQSPRYKIIEKKQPVAFWCNPISGHNTLYWYLQNLGQGPELLIRYENEEAVDDSQLPKDRFSAERLKGVDSTLKIQPAELGDSAVYLCASSLCKGRKETQYFGPGTRLLVL.

This clone was counted a single time. The rearrangement uses TRBV6-6 and TRBJ2-3; 11 bases align to TRBD2. Germline V gives CDR1 MNHNY, CDR2 SVGAGI (reference sequence). This CDR3 has 15 residues. V lost 5 bases to trimming and J lost 6 bases; unmatched junction nucleotides: 7. The CDR3 loop reads CASSQLAGVMDTQYF. In DNA form, the CDR3 reads TGTGCCAGCAGTCAACTAGCGGGGGTAATGGATACGCAGTATTTT.

This rearrangement joins TRBV9 to TRBJ2-1, with 9 nucleotides matching TRBD1. From germline, CDR1 is SGDLS and CDR2 YYNGEE. The CDR3 extends over 16 amino acids. The junction had 8 bases not matched to a gene; V was cut back by 4 bases and J by 3 bases. For the CDR3, the DNA is TGTGCCAGCAGCTTAACCGGGACAGGGAACTACAATGAGCAGTTCTTC. This encodes CASSLTGTGNYNEQFF.

The chain joins TRBV18 to TRBJ2-5; the D gene could be TRBD1 or TRBD2 (5 bases each). Germline lookup yields CDR1 KGHSH and CDR2 LQKENI. The CDR3 sequence is 13 residues long. V lost 3 bases to trimming and J lost 4 bases, with 9 bases between them. CDR3 nucleotide sequence: TGTGCCAGCTCACCGGGACCTAGAGAGACCCAGTACTTC. Translated: CASSPGPRETQYF.

The genes are TRBV19 and TRBJ1-1; D ambiguous. Germline CDR1 reads LNHDA; CDR2 reads SQIVND (reference sequence). This CDR3 is built from 15 residues. Trimming cost V 0 bases and J 0 bases, with 8 bases left between them. This CDR3 reads CASSIEGRLNTEAFF. The CDR3, as DNA: TGTGCCAGTAGTATAGAAGGCAGGTTGAACACTGAAGCTTTCTTT.

The V gene is TRBV5-1, the J gene TRBJ1-1; no clear D gene. The CDR3 covers 15 residues. Per germline, CDR1 SGHRS and CDR2 YFSETQ. V lost 2 bases and J lost 0, with 11 bases in between. DNA of the CDR3: TGCGCCAGCAGCTTTGTCGTGGGTATGAACACTGAAGCTTTCTTT. Translating gives CASSFVVGMNTEAFF.

The chain joins TRBV5-1 to TRBJ2-6; perhaps TRBD2 as D (5 bases). This CDR3 is 17 amino acids long. Germline V gives CDR1 SGHRS, CDR2 YFSETQ. The ends were cut back, 2 bases at V and 4 bases at J, with 16 bases in the middle. CDR3 in amino acids: CASSFEDSRGGANVLTF. The CDR3 DNA reads TGCGCCAGCAGCTTTGAAGACTCCCGCGGGGGGGCCAACGTCCTGACTTTC.

The rearrangement uses TRBV7-2 and TRBJ1-2; D remains ambiguous. Germline values: CDR1 SGHTA, CDR2 FQGNSA. V lost 0 bases, J lost 6 bases, and 8 bases lay in between. This CDR3 contains 13 residues. The CDR3 here is CASSLAPGDGYTF. In nucleotides, the CDR3 is TGTGCCAGCAGCTTAGCGCCCGGGGATGGCTACACCTTC.

The chain has TRBV2 and TRBJ2-7; 7 bases agree with TRBD1. Germline V gene lookup returns CDR1 SNHLY and CDR2 FYNNEI. The J segment lost 7 bases and the V segment lost 9 bases, leaving 12 bases of the junction unmatched. This CDR3 is built from 13 residues. CDR3 bases: TGTGCCAGTCAACAGGGGCCCACTGGAGAGCAGTACTTC. Amino acid sequence: CASQQGPTGEQYF.

This clone was recorded a few times. The sample carries other DNA sequences with the same CDR3. This chain uses TRBV9 with TRBJ2-1; TRBD2 aligns across 8 bases. V lost 0 bases, J lost 2 bases, and 1 base stayed unmatched. Germline V CDR1 and CDR2: SGDLS, YYNGEE. This CDR3 is built from 15 residues. Written as DNA, the CDR3 is TGTGCCAGCAGCGTAGAAGCGGGGGCCTACAATGAGCAGTTCTTC. Its translation is CASSVEAGAYNEQFF.

This clone showed up just once. This chain joins TRBV9 and TRBJ1-4; D remains ambiguous. The length of the CDR3 is 14 residues. The germline V gene has CDR1 SGDLS and CDR2 YYNGEE. With 0 bases removed from V and 5 bases from J, the gap between germline ends came to 8 bases. The CDR3 DNA sequence: TGTGCCAGCAGCGTAGGGCAGCTGAATGAAAAACTGTTTTTT. Translation: CASSVGQLNEKLFF.

The V and J genes are TRBV3-1 (or the pseudogene TRBV3-2) and TRBJ1-1; 8 bases agree with TRBD1. This CDR3 comprises 15 residues. The V gene end was trimmed by 4 bases and the J gene end by 5 bases; junction bases not matched to a gene: 9. Germline V gene data show CDR1 as LGHDT and CDR2 as YNNKEL (reference sequence). The CDR3 DNA reads TGTGCCAGCAGCCGAACGACAGGGGTAGGGACTGAAGCTTTCTTT. It is translated as CASSRTTGVGTEAFF.

The rearrangement uses TRBV18 and TRBJ1-6; 7 positions match TRBD1. J gave up 9 bases and V 4 bases, and 6 bases lay outside the gene matches. From germline, CDR1 is KGHSH and CDR2 LQKENI. There are 14 residues in the CDR3. The CDR3 bases are TGTGCCAGCTCACAGCAGGGGGAGGCTTCACCCCTCCACTTT. Amino acid sequence: CASSQQGEASPLHF.

The V call is TRBV10-2, the J call TRBJ2-1; D call uncertain. Germline assignment: CDR1 WSHSY and CDR2 SAAADI. The CDR3 spans 12 residues. V gave up 7 bases and J gave up 5 bases, with 9 bases separating them. The CDR3 protein is CASKRTDNEQFF. For the CDR3, the DNA is TGCGCCAGCAAACGAACAGACAATGAGCAGTTCTTC.

The chain carries TRBV24-1 and TRBJ1-2; TRBD1 matches at 7 bases. Trimming cost V 3 bases and J 5 bases; bases outside gene matches: 5. CDR1 and CDR2 from the germline V gene are KGHDR and SFDVKD. The CDR3 sequence is 14 residues long. In DNA, the CDR3 is TGTGCCACCAGTGATCGCGACAGGGCATATGGCTACACCTTC. It codes for CATSDRDRAYGYTF.

The rearrangement links TRBV29-1 to TRBJ2-6, with TRBD1 identical over 8 bases. The CDR3 covers 15 residues. Germline loops: CDR1 SQVTM, CDR2 ANQGSEA. Here the CDR3 DNA reads TGCGTTGTAACAGGGGGGACAACCGGGGCCAACGTCCTGACTTTC. Encoded protein: CVVTGGTTGANVLTF.